The clone carrying this T cell receptor beta chain has just a few counts. The CDR3 is 13 amino acids. Germline V gene data show CDR1 as SNHLY and CDR2 as FYNNEI. J was trimmed by 4 bases and V by 8 bases; bases with no gene match: 7. The Seattle site enrolled patients during active infection and followed them longitudinally. This entry comes from a study of blood T cell repertoires in COVID-19. For the study at large: Acute and convalescent COVID-19 specimens originated in the United States, Italy and Spain.

Profiled with immunoSEQ multiplex PCR; TCRdb holds only in-frame clones, not every one. This table holds some 500,000 clones, less than 90% found once. The sequencing sample was made of peripheral blood. The TCR was taken from a woman between 45 and 60 years old with COVID-19, enrolled during active disease. This chain links TRBV2 with TRBJ1-2; 7 bases fit TRBD1. CDR3 loop: CASRDREGYGYTF. The DNA of the CDR3 is TGTGCCAGCCGGGACAGAGAGGGCTATGGCTACACCTTC.